This T cell receptor beta chain was obtained from a study of cytomegalovirus exposure and HLA in healthy donors (TCRdb year 2017). For the wider study: According to an earlier analysis of around 600 of the donors, about 179 million T cells yielded over 90 million unique TCR beta sequences and 276 Gb of sequence data. Roughly 300 gigabases of sequencing data and about 92 million unique TCR sequences made up an early release that covered 500 to 650 HLA-typed donors. The genetic ancestry cluster associated with self-reported Caucasian donors included around 76% of the roughly 360 genotyped donors. The study aimed to test whether signatures of past pathogen exposure could be identified by cataloging public T cell receptors. The study used immunosequencing to profile the T cell repertoires of 670 or so subjects and linked those repertoires to cytomegalovirus serostatus. Along with the approximately 670-subject first cohort, a separate validation cohort of approximately 110 different subjects was used. To predict cytomegalovirus infection status, the study brought together high-throughput TCR immunosequencing, statistical association of individual TCRs with disease status, and machine learning. A later analysis re-analyzed previously published TCR beta repertoires from about 730 donors and added high-resolution HLA genotyping to study TCR occurrence patterns. The later analysis used no new phenotypic data to find candidate immune exposures, relying instead on TCR beta sequences and their occurrence across donors. To decide whether each TCR beta V gene segment behaved as functional or pseudogenic, an earlier analysis of several hundred of the donors relied on high-throughput TCR beta sequencing. Donor age, sex, ethnicity and CMV serostatus were compiled alongside the repertoire data. Genome-wide SNP genotypes for about 65% of the roughly 670 donors were used in a later genetic analysis, which treated that subset as a discovery cohort. Every repertoire in the discovery cohort had been generated on one and the same sequencing platform. Class I and class II HLA loci were covered by the typing at four-digit resolution. The number of typed donors differed by locus: about 629-630 for A, B, C, DRB1 and DQB1; 522 for DQA1; 606 for DPA1; and roughly 470 for DPB1. Four to six DR-DQ haplotypes were handled as single units for association and clustering, since linkage in the cohort was strong. Among 398 genotyped donors of the cohort, an average of approximately 250,000 unique TCR beta nucleotide sequences were sequenced per donor, roughly 20% of them non-productive.

Library generation was performed with the immunoSEQ multiplex PCR assay. For the multiplex PCR, a mixture combining 60 forward primers for TCR Vbeta segments and 13 reverse primers for TCR Jbeta segments was used. A multiplex PCR assay on genomic DNA amplified the CDR3 region of rearranged TCR beta genes. The Illumina HiSeq System was used to sequence the amplified TCR beta libraries as 87-base-pair reads. The study's processing was this. In a later analysis, 77 million or so unique TCR beta chains were counted across the 500 to 850 repertoires, and roughly 11 million of these chains were shared by at least two donors. Raw reads were error-corrected and collapsed into unique sequences by a nearest-neighbor algorithm in which closely related sequences were merged to remove PCR and sequencing errors. CDR3 sequences were aligned to IMGT reference sequences to assign V, D and J gene segments. Each retained sequence needed at least a six-nucleotide match to both a V gene segment and a J gene segment. Rearrangements were called productive when the CDR3 lacked stop codons and stayed in frame with V and J; all others were non-productive. Following IMGT convention, CDR3 was defined as the stretch from the second conserved V-encoded cysteine to the conserved J-encoded phenylalanine. In an earlier analysis of more than 550 of the donors, sequences lacking an unambiguous match to a single V gene segment were excluded. In an earlier analysis of a few hundred of the donors, V segments were called functional above 56.7% productive rearrangements and were called segregating when the between-donor standard deviation exceeded 5%. To diagnose cytomegalovirus status from the catalog of TCR beta chain sequences, a statistical classification framework was built. A later analysis assigned V and J genes by comparing TCR nucleotide sequences with IMGT/GENE-DB human TR gene sequences. Using the TCRdist pipeline, a later analysis assigned CDR3 sequences along with most-parsimonious VDJ recombination scenarios. In a later analysis, each TCR beta chain was defined by its CDR3 amino acid sequence together with its V-gene family, and reads lacking a unique V-gene family were excluded. As a way to deal with suspected cross-contamination and a sequencing artifact, a later analysis dropped roughly 620 nucleotide sequences that were highly shared and had low generation probability. A later analysis calculated a clonal expansion index for each public chain from normalized within-repertoire ranks of inferred template counts. Generation probabilities in a later analysis came from a VDJ recombination model fitted to out-of-frame rearrangements, and those results were checked against IGoR. In a later analysis, TCR-TCR, TCR-HLA and TCR-CMV co-occurrence was scored with hypergeometric tests, and a repertoire-size bias correction was applied to TCR pairs. To estimate false discovery rates, a later analysis permuted the HLA or CMV assignments 20 times. In a later analysis, co-occurring TCRs were grouped with DBSCAN, and TCRdist sequence similarity was added when clustering was performed within HLA-allele-positive subsets. Repertoires with fewer than 30,000 or more than 120,000 public chains were left out of co-occurrence clustering, as were about 5 repertoires with anomalous nucleotide sharing. TCRdb carries this immuneACCESS record with in-frame sequences only. Its versions omit some clonotypes, under half of them owing to an unresolved V gene in the studies checked, with the rest unexplained. V and J calls and clone size are copied from that table; D and trimming were computed from the DNA. This sample holds under 150,000 clones; around 72% were observed only once. Of the sample, over 13% falls within the top ten clones.

The cohort comprised under 700 healthy bone marrow donors. At the time of sampling, all cohort members were nominally healthy, though unrecorded immune exposures were likely present. Of the 670 or so cohort members, approximately 300 had positive CMV serostatus and 350 to 450 had negative CMV serostatus, and CMV serostatus was not recorded for the donor. Each donor provided a peripheral blood sample, and peripheral blood mononuclear cells were used for TCR beta sequencing. The Qiagen DNeasy Blood Extraction Kit was used to extract genomic DNA from the blood cell samples. Turning to this clone: Its antigen remains undetermined. Base qualities are missing; no much larger clone stands one base away.

Study-wide findings and limitations: In vitro tests confirmed that a few of the cytomegalovirus-associated TCR beta chains recognize cytomegalovirus antigens. Most TCR sequences were observed very rarely across donors, whereas some public TCRs were present in many individuals. In a later analysis, the rate of TCR association differed among HLA loci, with DRB1 alleles having the most associated TCRs and HLA-C alleles having the fewest. Compared with equally common non-associated chains, HLA-associated TCR beta chains in a later analysis were more clonally expanded and had lower generation probabilities. In an earlier analysis of 587 of the donors, most TCR beta V segments appeared in productive rearrangements about 87% or about 30% of the time, broadly matching IMGT annotations. The 87-base-pair reads could not distinguish some IMGT-functional V segments, including TRBV6-2 and TRBV6-3, so those segments were excluded. Approximately 18 rarely observed V segments, including chromosome 9 orphons, were excluded from the earlier analysis of a few hundred of the donors because counts were too low. When HLA alleles, especially DR and DQ, strongly co-occurred, TCR associations were difficult to assign to individual alleles. Specific HLA alleles were associated with 16,951 TCR beta sequences at a false discovery rate of 0.05 in a later analysis. Most CMV-associated TCR beta chains appeared to be HLA-restricted in a later analysis, and the HLA associations seemed to be driven largely by CMV exposure. Because HLA typing was unavailable for some donors at each locus, only the typed subset was used in association tests. A group of highly shared sequence variants was considered likely to be a technical artifact of the sequencing pipeline. In this cohort, only TCR beta chains were sequenced, and detectable features were limited by the absence of alpha or paired-chain data. In a later genetic analysis, a missense DCLRE1C variant was associated with V-gene and J-gene trimming of TCR beta chains, and the association was replicated in an independent cohort. Sequencing depth was assumed to be roughly uniform across donors in the presence/absence analyses, though that assumption may not hold. For the cohort, immune exposure information was limited to CMV serostatus. Correlated functional status among segregating V segments might reflect linkage disequilibrium, but an unknown experimental factor could not be ruled out. Cytomegalovirus status was reported to be diagnosed by the classifier with high specificity and sensitivity in both the original and validation cohorts. According to a later analysis, parvovirus B19, influenza, CMV and Epstein-Barr virus appeared linked to several top co-occurrence clusters. The authors suggested that the approach could potentially be generalized to other disease states and immunological phenotypes. A later genetic analysis reported fewer N-insertions in productive TCRs among donors in an Asian-associated ancestry cluster than the approximately 670-donor mean. A further reported finding was that TCR beta sequences accurately predicted the HLA-A and HLA-B alleles for most subjects in the first cohort. The study listed 150 to 200 TCR beta chains as associated with cytomegalovirus.

The CDR3 contains 14 residues, cysteine and phenylalanine counted. Only the CDR3 part of the read is kept: 42 bases, read in frame from the first base. Between the V and J ends, shortened by 0 bases and 3 bases respectively, the junction contains 7 bases. Per the germline V gene, SGDLS is the CDR1 and YYNGEE is the CDR2. The receptor comes from a human donor in good health. What was sequenced was PBMCs. This chain joins TRBV9 to TRBJ1-5, with the identity of the D gene unclear. The CDR3 sequence is CASSVEQDNQPQHF. The DNA sequence is TGTGCCAGCAGCGTAGAGCAGGACAATCAGCCCCAGCATTTT.